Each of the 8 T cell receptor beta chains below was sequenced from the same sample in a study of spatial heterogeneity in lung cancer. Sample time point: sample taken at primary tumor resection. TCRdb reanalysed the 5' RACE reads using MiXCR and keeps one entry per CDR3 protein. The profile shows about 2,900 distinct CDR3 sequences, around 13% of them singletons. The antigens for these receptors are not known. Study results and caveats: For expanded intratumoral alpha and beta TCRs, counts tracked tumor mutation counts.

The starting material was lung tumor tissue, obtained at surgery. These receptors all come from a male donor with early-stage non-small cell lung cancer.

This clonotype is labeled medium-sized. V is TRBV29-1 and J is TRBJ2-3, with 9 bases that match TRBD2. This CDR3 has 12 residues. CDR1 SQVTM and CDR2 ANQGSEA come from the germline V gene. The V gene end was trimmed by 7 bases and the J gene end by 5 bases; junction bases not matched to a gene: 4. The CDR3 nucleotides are TGCAGCGCAGCGGGGGGTTTAGATACGCAGTATTTT. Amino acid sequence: CSAAGGLDTQYF.

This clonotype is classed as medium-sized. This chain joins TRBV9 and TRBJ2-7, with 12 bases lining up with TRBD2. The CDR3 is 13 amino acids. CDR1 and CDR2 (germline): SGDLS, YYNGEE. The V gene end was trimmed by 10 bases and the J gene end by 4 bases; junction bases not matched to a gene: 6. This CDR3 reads CADPGTSGYEQYF. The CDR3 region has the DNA TGTGCCGATCCAGGGACTAGCGGGTACGAGCAGTACTTC.

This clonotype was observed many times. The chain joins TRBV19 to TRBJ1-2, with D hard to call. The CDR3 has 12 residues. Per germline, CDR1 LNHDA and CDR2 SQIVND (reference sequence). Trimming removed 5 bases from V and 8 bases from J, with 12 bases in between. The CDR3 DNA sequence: TGTGCCAGTAGTCAAAACGGGATGGGCTACACCTTC. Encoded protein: CASSQNGMGYTF.

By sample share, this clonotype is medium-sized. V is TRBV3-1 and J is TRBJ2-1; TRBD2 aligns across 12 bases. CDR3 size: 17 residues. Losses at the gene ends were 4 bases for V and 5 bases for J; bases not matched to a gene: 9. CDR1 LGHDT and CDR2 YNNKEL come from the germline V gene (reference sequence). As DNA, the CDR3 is TGTGCCAGCAGCCCCGGAGTGCCTAGCGGGGGGGACAATGAGCAGTTCTTC. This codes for CASSPGVPSGGDNEQFF.

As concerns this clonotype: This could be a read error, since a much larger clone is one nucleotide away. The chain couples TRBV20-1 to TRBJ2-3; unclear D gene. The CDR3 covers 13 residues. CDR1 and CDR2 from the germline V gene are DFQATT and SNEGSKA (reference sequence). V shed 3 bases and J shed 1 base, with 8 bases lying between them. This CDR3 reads CSARAGCTDTQYF. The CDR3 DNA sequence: TGCAGTGCTAGGGCAGGATGCACAGATACGCAGTATTTT.

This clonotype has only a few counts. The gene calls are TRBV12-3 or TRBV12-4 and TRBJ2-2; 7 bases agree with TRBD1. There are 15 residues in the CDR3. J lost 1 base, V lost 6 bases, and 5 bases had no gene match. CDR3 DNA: TGTGCCAGCAGGTCGGGACAGAGGAACACCGGGGAGCTGTTTTTT. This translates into CASRSGQRNTGELFF.

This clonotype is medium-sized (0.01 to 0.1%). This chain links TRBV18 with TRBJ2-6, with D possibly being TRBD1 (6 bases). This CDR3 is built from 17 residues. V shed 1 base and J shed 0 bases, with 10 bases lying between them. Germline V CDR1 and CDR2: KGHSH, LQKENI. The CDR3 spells CASSPRTDYSGANVLTF. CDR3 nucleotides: TGTGCCAGCTCACCACGGACAGACTACTCTGGGGCCAACGTCCTGACTTTC.

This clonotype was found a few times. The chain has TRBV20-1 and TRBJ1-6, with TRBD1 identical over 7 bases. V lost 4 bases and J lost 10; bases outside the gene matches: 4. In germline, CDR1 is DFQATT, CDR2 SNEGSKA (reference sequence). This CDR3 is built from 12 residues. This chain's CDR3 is CSATGGGSPLHF. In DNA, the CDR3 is TGCAGTGCTACAGGGGGTGGGTCACCCCTCCACTTT.